This TCR beta chain came from a study of radiotherapy plus CTLA-4 blockade in lung cancer. At the level of the study: Across the patients, objective responses occurred in approximately 18%, and disease control in approximately 30%.

Trimming took 4 bases from V and 7 from J; bases not matched to a gene: 5. Germline-derived CDR1 and CDR2 are GTSNPN and SVGIG (reference sequence). CDR3 length: 13 residues. Participants had chemo-refractory metastatic non-small-cell lung cancer and were treated with focal radiation plus ipilimumab CTLA-4 blockade. On this clone: Its specificity is not known.

Profiled with immunoSEQ multiplex PCR; TCRdb holds only in-frame clones, not every one. The sample lists around 120,000 clones, roughly 74% occurring once. General observations from the study: TCR clones of tumor origin grew in blood after radiotherapy plus ipilimumab.

This sequence originates from a human donor with non-small cell lung cancer who had a partial response to radiotherapy plus ipilimumab. V gene TRBV30 combines with J gene TRBJ1-5; 9 bases fit TRBD1. The starting material was peripheral blood, obtained from a patient treated with radiotherapy plus ipilimumab. Written as DNA, the CDR3 is TGTGCCTGGACCAACAGGGGGCTCCAGCCCCAGCATTTT. Its translation is CAWTNRGLQPQHF.